The rows below give T cell receptor beta chains drawn from one sample of a study of T cell changes during pregnancy in multiple sclerosis. Method: immunoSEQ multiplex PCR; TCRdb's copy keeps in-frame clones and lacks some. The profile shows roughly 29,000 clones, around 90% of them singletons. Material: CD8+ T cells from peripheral blood mononuclear cells, obtained before pregnancy. These receptors all come from a female donor with multiple sclerosis, enrolled in a pregnancy study. Both conserved end residues are part of each CDR3. The order of the fields is J gene, V gene, clone size, D gene, CDR3 DNA, CDR3 protein. The D gene is left open where the match is weak. Clone size, where shown, is once, few, many, or a class for clones that have expanded.

TRBJ1-6	TRBV19	.	.	TGTGCCAGTAGCAGGGAAAATTCACCCCTCCACTTT	CASSRENSPLHF
TRBJ2-3	TRBV5-1	.	.	TGCGCCAGCAGCTTTCTGGGCGCAGATACGCAGTATTTT	CASSFLGADTQYF
TRBJ1-1	TRBV13	few	TRBD1	TGTGCCAGCAGTTATACAGGGGGCACTGAAGCTTTCTTT	CASSYTGGTEAFF
TRBJ2-5	TRBV27	.	TRBD1	TGTGCCAGCAGTTCTACAGGGGAAGGGGAGACCCAGTACTTC	CASSSTGEGETQYF
TRBJ1-2	TRBV7-2	.	.	TGTGCCAGCAGCTTATTTTTGCGGGGAGGCTATGGCTACACCTTC	CASSLFLRGGYGYTF
TRBJ1-2	TRBV18	.	TRBD1	TGTGCCAGCTCACCCCCGGAGACAGGGGTTTACTATGGCTACACCTTC	CASSPPETGVYYGYTF
TRBJ1-1	TRBV28	.	.	TGTGCCAGCAGTATCCAGACAGGTTGGGGGACTGAAGCTTTCTTT	CASSIQTGWGTEAFF
TRBJ1-2	TRBV6-5	.	TRBD1	TGTGCCAGCCAGGGGGCATGGGACTATGGCTACACCTTC	CASQGAWDYGYTF
TRBJ2-1	TRBV11-3	.	TRBD2	TGTGCCAGCAGCTTTAAGCGGGGGTCCTACAATGAGCAGTTCTTC	CASSFKRGSYNEQFF
TRBJ2-3	TRBV4-1	once	TRBD2	TGCGCCAGCAGCCCTATCCGGGGGGTGACAGATACGCAGTATTTT	CASSPIRGVTDTQYF
TRBJ2-7	TRBV5-6	.	.	TGTGCCAGCAGCGGTAGGGGGGGATACTACGAGCAGTACTTC	CASSGRGGYYEQYF
TRBJ2-7	TRBV2	once	TRBD2	TGTGCCAGCCAGGGACTAGCGTTCGACGAGCAGTACTTC	CASQGLAFDEQYF
TRBJ1-2	TRBV11-2	.	.	TGTGCCAGCAGCTTTATCGCGGGGGATGGCTACACCTTC	CASSFIAGDGYTF
TRBJ2-1	TRBV27	.	.	TGTGCCAGCAGTTCAGGGGTAGGGCAGTTCTTC	CASSSGVGQFF
TRBJ2-6	TRBV7-9	.	.	TGTGCCAGCAGCTCGACAGCATCTGGGGCCAACGTCCTGACTTTC	CASSSTASGANVLTF
TRBJ2-3	TRBV9	.	TRBD1	TGTGCCAGCAGCGTGGACAGGAGCACAGATACGCAGTATTTT	CASSVDRSTDTQYF
TRBJ2-1	TRBV7-2	.	.	TGTGCCAGCAGCTTAGCCGGGTACTCCTACAATGAGCAGTTCTTC	CASSLAGYSYNEQFF
TRBJ2-1	TRBV9	.	TRBD2	TGTGCCAGCAGCCTCCGTTCGCTAGCGGGGGTGTACAATGAGCAGTTCTTC	CASSLRSLAGVYNEQFF
TRBJ2-7	TRBV2	.	TRBD2	TGTGCCAGCAGGGAGGCCCGGGGGGGAGTACTAGACAGGCACGAGCAGTACTTC	CASREARGGVLDRHEQYF
TRBJ1-2	TRBV6-5	.	.	TGTGCCAGCAGTTACCCTACGGGACAAAAGGGCTACACCTTC	CASSYPTGQKGYTF
TRBJ1-1	TRBV5-1	.	.	TGCGCCAGCAGCCATGACAGGTTCGGGACTGAAGCTTTCTTT	CASSHDRFGTEAFF
TRBJ1-5	TRBV15	.	.	TGTGCCACCAGCAGCCCAGTTAGCAATCAGCCCCAGCATTTT	CATSSPVSNQPQHF
TRBJ1-4	TRBV4-1	.	.	TGCGCCAGCAGCCACGAATCCAGGTCGAATGAAAAACTGTTTTTT	CASSHESRSNEKLFF
TRBJ2-3	TRBV19	.	TRBD1	TGTGCCAGTAGTCCGAGACAGGGAACAGATACGCAGTATTTT	CASSPRQGTDTQYF
TRBJ1-1	TRBV7-9	few	.	TGTGCCAGCAGAGGGGGGGAGGAAGCTTTCTTT	CASRGGEEAFF
TRBJ2-7	TRBV4-2	.	.	TGTGCCAGCAGCCAAGTCGGCTACGAGCAGTACTTC	CASSQVGYEQYF
TRBJ2-3	TRBV6-4	few	TRBD2	TGTGCCAGCAGTGAGGCGGGGGGGATAGATACGCAGTATTTT	CASSEAGGIDTQYF
TRBJ2-7	TRBV5-1	once	TRBD2	TGCGCCAGCAGCTTGGGACTAGCGGGGGGGCGGACCTACGAGCAGTACTTC	CASSLGLAGGRTYEQYF
TRBJ1-3	TRBV5-1	.	TRBD1	TGCGCCAGCAGCTTCACTCCGGGACAGGGAGCGCCCTCTGGAAACACCATATATTTT	CASSFTPGQGAPSGNTIYF
TRBJ1-2	TRBV9	once	.	TGTGCCAGCAGCGTAATGCAGGGTGATGGCTACACCTTC	CASSVMQGDGYTF
TRBJ2-7	TRBV5-4	.	TRBD2	TGTGCCAGCAGCTCTCTAGCGGGGGCATACGAGCAGTACTTC	CASSSLAGAYEQYF
TRBJ2-1	TRBV5-8	.	TRBD1	TGTGCCAGCATGCGAGACAGGGGCATCGGGTCCTACAATGAGCAGTTCTTC	CASMRDRGIGSYNEQFF
TRBJ1-1	TRBV6-5	few	.	TGTGCCAGCAGCCCCGGGAGTGAAGCTTTCTTT	CASSPGSEAFF
TRBJ2-6	TRBV7-8	.	TRBD1	TGTGCCAGCAGCTTTTGGACAGGGCCCCACTCTGGGGCCAACGTCCTGACTTTC	CASSFWTGPHSGANVLTF
TRBJ1-2	TRBV30	once	.	TGTGCCTGGAGCGGTAGCACCAGGGCTGGCTACACCTTC	CAWSGSTRAGYTF
TRBJ2-7	TRBV21-1	.	.	TGTGCCAGCCCCCCCTACCTCAGGGGGCGGGAGCAGTACTTC	CASPPYLRGREQYF
TRBJ2-2	TRBV19	.	.	TGTGCCAGTAGTATAATCCAGGGGTCCGGGGAGCTGTTTTTT	CASSIIQGSGELFF
TRBJ2-7	TRBV27	.	TRBD1	TGTGCCAGCAGTTTAAACAGGGGCCACGAGCAGTACTTC	CASSLNRGHEQYF
TRBJ2-2	TRBV10-2	once	TRBD2	TGCGCCAGCAGTGAGTCGACATGGGGACTAGTTGTTCCCGGGGAGCTGTTTTTT	CASSESTWGLVVPGELFF
TRBJ2-1	TRBV10-3	.	TRBD1	TGTGCCATCAGTGAGGGGGACAGGGTCACCTACAATGAGCAGTTCTTC	CAISEGDRVTYNEQFF
TRBJ1-2	TRBV21-1	.	.	TGTGCCAGCAGCAAAAGGACTATGGGAGACAGCTACTATGGCTACACCTTC	CASSKRTMGDSYYGYTF
TRBJ2-2	TRBV9	.	.	TGTGCCAGCAGCGTAGAGCAGGGAAGGACCGGGGAGCTGTTTTTT	CASSVEQGRTGELFF
TRBJ2-5	TRBV9	.	TRBD2	TGTGCCAGCAGCGGGGGGGCTAGCGGGGCCCAAGAGACCCAGTACTTC	CASSGGASGAQETQYF
TRBJ2-1	TRBV15	.	TRBD2	TGTGCCACCAGCAGAGGGACTAGCGGGGGGCCCCGGGATGAGCAGTTCTTC	CATSRGTSGGPRDEQFF
TRBJ2-7	TRBV12-5	.	TRBD1	TGTGCTAGTGGATCCTCGGACAGGAAAGCCTACGAGCAGTACTTC	CASGSSDRKAYEQYF